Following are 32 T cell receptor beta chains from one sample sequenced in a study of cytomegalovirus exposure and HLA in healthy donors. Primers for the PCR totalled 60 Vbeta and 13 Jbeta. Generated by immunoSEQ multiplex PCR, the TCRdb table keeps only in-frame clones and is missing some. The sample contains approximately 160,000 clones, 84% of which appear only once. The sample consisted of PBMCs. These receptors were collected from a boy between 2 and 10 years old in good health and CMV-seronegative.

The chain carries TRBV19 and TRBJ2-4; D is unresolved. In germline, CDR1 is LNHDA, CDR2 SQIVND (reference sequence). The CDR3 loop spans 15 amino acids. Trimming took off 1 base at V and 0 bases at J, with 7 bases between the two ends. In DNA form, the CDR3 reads TGTGCCAGTAGTATAGGCGACATAGCCAAAAACATTCAGTACTTC. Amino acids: CASSIGDIAKNIQYF. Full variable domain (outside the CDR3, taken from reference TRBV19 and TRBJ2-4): DGGITQSPKYLFRKEGQNVTLSCEQNLNHDAMYWYRQDPGQGLRLIYYSQIVNDFQKGDIAEGYSVSREKKESFPLTVTSAQKNPTAFYLCASSIGDIAKNIQYFGAGTRLSVL.

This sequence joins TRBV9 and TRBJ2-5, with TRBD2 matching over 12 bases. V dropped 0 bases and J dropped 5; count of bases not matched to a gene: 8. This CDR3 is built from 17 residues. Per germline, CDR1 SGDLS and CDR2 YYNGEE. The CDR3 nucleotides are TGTGCCAGCAGCGTAGAGGGAGGACTAGCGGGACTGGAGACCCAGTACTTC. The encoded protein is CASSVEGGLAGLETQYF. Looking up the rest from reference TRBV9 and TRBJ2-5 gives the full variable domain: DSGVTQTPKHLITATGQRVTLRCSPRSGDLSVYWYQQSLDQGLQFLIQYYNGEERAKGNILERFSAQQFPDLHSELNLSSLELGDSALYFCASSVEGGLAGLETQYFGPGTRLLVL.

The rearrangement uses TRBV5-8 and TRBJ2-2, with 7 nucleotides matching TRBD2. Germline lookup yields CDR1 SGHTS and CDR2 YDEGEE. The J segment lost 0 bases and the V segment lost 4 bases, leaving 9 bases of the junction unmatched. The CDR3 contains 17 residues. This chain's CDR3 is CASSGGDAYANTGELFF. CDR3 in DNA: TGTGCCAGCAGCGGGGGGGACGCCTACGCGAACACCGGGGAGCTGTTTTTT.

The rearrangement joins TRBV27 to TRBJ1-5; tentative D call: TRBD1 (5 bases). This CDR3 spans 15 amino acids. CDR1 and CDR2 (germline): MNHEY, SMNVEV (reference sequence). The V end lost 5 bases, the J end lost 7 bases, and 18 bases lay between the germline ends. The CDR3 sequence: CASSLTGVRGQPQHF. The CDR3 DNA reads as TGTGCCAGCAGTCTCACGGGCGTCCGGGGGCAGCCCCAGCATTTT.

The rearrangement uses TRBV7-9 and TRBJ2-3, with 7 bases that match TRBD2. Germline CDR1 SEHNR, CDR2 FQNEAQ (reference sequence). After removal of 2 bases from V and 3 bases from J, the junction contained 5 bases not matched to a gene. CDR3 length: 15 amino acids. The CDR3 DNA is TGTGCCAGCAGCTTATCGACGGGAGGTACAGATACGCAGTATTTT. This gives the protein CASSLSTGGTDTQYF. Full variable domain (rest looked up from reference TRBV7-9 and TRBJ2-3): DTGVSQNPRHKITKRGQNVTFRCDPISEHNRLYWYRQTLGQGPEFLTYFQNEAQLEKSRLLSDRFSAERPKGSFSTLEIQRTEQGDSAMYLCASSLSTGGTDTQYFGPGTRLTVL.

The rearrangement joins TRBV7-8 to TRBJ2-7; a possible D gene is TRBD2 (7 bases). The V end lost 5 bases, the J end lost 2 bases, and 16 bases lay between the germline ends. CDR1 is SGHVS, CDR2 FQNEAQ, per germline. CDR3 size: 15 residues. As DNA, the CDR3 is TGTGCCAGCAGCCCACGCTTAGGGGGGGCCTACGAGCAGTACTTC. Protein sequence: CASSPRLGGAYEQYF.

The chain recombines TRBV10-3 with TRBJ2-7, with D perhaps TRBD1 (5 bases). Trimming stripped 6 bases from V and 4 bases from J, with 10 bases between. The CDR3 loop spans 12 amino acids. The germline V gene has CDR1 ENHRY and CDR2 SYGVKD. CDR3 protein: CAIRTDSYEQYF. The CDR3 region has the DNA TGTGCCATCAGGACCGACAGTTACGAGCAGTACTTC.

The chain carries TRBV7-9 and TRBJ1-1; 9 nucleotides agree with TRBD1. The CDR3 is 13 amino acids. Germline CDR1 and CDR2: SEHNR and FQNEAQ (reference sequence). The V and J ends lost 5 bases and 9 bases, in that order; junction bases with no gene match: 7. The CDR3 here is CASSHWDREKAFF. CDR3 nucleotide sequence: TGTGCCAGCAGCCACTGGGACAGGGAGAAAGCTTTCTTT.

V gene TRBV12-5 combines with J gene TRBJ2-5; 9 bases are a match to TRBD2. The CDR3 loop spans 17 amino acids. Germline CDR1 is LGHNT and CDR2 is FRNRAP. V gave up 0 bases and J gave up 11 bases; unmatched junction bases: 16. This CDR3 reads CASGLVLGGRAHWEQYF. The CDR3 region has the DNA TGTGCTAGTGGTTTGGTACTCGGCGGGAGGGCCCATTGGGAGCAGTACTTC.

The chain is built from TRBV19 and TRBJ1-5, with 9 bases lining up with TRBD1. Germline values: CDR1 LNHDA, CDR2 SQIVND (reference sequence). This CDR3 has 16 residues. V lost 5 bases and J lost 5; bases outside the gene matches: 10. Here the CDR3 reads CASSHGQGMIDQPQHF. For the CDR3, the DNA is TGTGCCAGTAGTCATGGACAGGGGATGATAGATCAGCCCCAGCATTTT.

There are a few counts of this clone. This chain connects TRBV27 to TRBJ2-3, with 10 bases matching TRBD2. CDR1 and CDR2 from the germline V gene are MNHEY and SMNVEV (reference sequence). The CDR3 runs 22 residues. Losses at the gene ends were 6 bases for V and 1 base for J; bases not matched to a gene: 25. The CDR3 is CASSYLHALVTSGLPGTDTQYF. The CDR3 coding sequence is TGTGCCAGCAGCTATCTTCATGCCCTTGTGACTAGCGGGCTACCCGGCACAGATACGCAGTATTTT.

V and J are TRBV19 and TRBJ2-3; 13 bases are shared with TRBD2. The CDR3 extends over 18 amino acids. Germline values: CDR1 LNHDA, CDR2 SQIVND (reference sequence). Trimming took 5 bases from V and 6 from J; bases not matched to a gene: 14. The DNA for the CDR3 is TGTGCCAGTAGTTCTCACCTACTAGCGGGAGGGCCGCGGGATACGCAGTATTTT. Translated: CASSSHLLAGGPRDTQYF.

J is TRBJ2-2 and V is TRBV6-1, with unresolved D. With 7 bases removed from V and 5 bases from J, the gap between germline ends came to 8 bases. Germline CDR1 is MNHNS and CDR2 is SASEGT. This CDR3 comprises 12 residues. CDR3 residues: CASNQVTGELFF. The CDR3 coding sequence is TGTGCCAGCAACCAGGTTACCGGGGAGCTGTTTTTT.

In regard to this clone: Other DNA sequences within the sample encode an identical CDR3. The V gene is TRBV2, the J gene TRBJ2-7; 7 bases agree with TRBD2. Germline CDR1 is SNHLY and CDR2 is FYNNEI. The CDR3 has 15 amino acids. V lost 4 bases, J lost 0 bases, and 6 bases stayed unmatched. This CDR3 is CASSGGLLLSYEQYF. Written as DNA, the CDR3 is TGTGCCAGCAGTGGGGGACTACTACTCTCCTACGAGCAGTACTTC. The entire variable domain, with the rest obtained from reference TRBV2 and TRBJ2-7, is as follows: EPEVTQTPSHQVTQMGQEVILRCVPISNHLYFYWYRQILGQKVEFLVSFYNNEISEKSEIFDDQFSVERPDGSNFTLKIRSTKLEDSAMYFCASSGGLLLSYEQYFGPGTRLTVT.

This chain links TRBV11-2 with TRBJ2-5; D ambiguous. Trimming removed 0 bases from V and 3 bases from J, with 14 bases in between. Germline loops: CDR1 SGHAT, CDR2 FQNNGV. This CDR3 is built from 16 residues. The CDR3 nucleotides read TGTGCCAGCAGCTTAGACATCGGCCAGGCTGAAGAGACCCAGTACTTC. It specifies CASSLDIGQAEETQYF.

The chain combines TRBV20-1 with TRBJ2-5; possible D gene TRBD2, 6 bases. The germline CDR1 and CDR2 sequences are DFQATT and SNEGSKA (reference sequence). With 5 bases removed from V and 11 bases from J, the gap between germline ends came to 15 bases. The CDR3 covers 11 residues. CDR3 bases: TGCAGTGCTCGCGGGGTTATGGAGCAGTACTTC. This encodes CSARGVMEQYF.

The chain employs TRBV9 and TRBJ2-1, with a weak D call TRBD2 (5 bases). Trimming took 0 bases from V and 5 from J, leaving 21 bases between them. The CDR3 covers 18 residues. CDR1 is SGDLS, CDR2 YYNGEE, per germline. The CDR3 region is CASSVEVASEKPNNEQFF. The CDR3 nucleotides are TGTGCCAGCAGCGTAGAGGTAGCGAGCGAGAAACCTAACAATGAGCAGTTCTTC.

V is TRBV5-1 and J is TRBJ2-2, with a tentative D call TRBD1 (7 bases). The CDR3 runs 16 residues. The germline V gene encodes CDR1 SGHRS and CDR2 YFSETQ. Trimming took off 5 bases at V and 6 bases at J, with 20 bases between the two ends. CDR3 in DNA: TGCGCCAGCAGGCGGGACAGCTCCGCGGGCGCCGGGGAGCTGTTTTTT. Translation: CASRRDSSAGAGELFF.

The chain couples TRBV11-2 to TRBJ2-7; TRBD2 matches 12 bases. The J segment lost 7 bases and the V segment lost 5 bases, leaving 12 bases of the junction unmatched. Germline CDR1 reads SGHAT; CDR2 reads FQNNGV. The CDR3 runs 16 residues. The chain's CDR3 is CASSMSQGLAGMEQYF. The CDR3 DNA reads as TGTGCCAGCAGCATGAGCCAGGGACTAGCGGGCATGGAGCAGTACTTC.

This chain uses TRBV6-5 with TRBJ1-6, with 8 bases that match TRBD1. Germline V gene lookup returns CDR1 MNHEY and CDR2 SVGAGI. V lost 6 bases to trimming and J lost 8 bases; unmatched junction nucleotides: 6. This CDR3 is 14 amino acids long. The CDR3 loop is CASRRTGIDSPLHF. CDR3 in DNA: TGTGCCAGCAGACGGACAGGGATAGATTCACCCCTCCACTTT.

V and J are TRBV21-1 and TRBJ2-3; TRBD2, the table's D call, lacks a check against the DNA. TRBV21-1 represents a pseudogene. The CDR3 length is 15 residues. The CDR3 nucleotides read TGTGCCAGCAGCAAGACTAGCGGGAACACAGATACGCAGTATTTT. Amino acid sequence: CASSKTSGNTDTQYF.

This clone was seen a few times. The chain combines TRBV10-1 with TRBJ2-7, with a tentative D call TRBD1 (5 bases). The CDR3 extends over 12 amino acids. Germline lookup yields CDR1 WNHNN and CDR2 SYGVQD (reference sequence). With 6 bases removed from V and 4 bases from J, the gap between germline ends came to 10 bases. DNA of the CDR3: TGCGCCAGCAGCACGGACAATTACGAGCAGTACTTC. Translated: CASSTDNYEQYF.

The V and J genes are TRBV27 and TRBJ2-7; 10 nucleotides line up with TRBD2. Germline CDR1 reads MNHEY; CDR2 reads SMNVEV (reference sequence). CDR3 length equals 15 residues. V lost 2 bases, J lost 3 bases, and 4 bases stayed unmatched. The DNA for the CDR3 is TGTGCCAGCAGTTTAACCGGGACTAGCGACTACGAGCAGTACTTC. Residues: CASSLTGTSDYEQYF.

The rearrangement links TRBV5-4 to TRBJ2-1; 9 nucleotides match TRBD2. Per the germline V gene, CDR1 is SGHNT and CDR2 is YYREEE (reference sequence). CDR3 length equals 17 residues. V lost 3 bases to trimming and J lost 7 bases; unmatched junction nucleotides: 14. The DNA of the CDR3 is TGTGCCAGCAGCTCCATGGGCGTCGCGGGAGGGAAGAATGAGCAGTTCTTC. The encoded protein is CASSSMGVAGGKNEQFF.

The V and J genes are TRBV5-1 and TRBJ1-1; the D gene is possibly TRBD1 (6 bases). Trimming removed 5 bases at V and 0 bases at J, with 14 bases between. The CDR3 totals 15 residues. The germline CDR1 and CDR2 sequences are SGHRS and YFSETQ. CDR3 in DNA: TGCGCCAGCAGTTGGATCGGGGACATGAACACTGAAGCTTTCTTT. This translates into CASSWIGDMNTEAFF.

CDR3 loop: CASSTGTGGTQYF. In DNA, the CDR3 is TGTGCCAGCAGTACAGGGACGGGGGGGACCCAGTACTTC. This chain links TRBV27 with TRBJ2-5, with TRBD2 as a possible D gene (7 bases). The germline V and J ends were trimmed by 5 bases and 7 bases, with 14 bases remaining between them. From germline, CDR1 is MNHEY and CDR2 SMNVEV (reference sequence). The CDR3 loop spans 13 amino acids.

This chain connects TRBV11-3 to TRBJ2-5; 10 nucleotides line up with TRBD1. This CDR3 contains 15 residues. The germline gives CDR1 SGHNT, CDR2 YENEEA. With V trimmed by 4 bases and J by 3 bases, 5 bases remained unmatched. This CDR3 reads CASSSRTGGEETQYF. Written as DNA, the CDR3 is TGTGCCAGCAGCTCCCGGACAGGGGGAGAAGAGACCCAGTACTTC.

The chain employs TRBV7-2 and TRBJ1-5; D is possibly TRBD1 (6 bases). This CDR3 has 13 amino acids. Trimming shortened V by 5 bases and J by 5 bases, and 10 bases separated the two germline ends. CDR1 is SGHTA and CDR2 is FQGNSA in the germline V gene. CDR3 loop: CASSLRTDQPQHF. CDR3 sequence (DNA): TGTGCCAGCAGCCTACGGACAGATCAGCCCCAGCATTTT.

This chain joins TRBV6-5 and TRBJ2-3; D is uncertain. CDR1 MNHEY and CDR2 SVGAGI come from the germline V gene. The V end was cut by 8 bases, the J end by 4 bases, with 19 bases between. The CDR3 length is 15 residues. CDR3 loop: CASPQAISISDTQYF. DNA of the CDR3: TGTGCCAGCCCCCAAGCGATTAGCATTTCAGATACGCAGTATTTT.

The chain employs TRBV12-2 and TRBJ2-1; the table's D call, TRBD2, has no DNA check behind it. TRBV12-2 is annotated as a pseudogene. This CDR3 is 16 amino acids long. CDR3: CASRPMGRGPYNEQFF. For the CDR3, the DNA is TGTGCAAGTCGCCCCATGGGGCGGGGTCCCTACAATGAGCAGTTCTTC.

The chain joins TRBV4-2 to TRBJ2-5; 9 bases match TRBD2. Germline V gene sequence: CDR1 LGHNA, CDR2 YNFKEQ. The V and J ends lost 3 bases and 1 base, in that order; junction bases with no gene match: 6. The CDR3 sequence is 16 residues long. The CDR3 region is CASSQTTSGFQETQYF. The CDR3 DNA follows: TGTGCCAGCAGCCAGACGACTAGCGGATTCCAAGAGACCCAGTACTTC.

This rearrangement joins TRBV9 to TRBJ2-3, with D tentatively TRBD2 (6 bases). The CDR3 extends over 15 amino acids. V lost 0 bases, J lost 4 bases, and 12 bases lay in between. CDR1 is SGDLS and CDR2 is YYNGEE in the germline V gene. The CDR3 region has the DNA TGTGCCAGCAGCGTAGGGGGGGTGGTTGCAGATACGCAGTATTTT. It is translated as CASSVGGVVADTQYF. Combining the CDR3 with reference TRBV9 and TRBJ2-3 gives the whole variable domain DSGVTQTPKHLITATGQRVTLRCSPRSGDLSVYWYQQSLDQGLQFLIQYYNGEERAKGNILERFSAQQFPDLHSELNLSSLELGDSALYFCASSVGGVVADTQYFGPGTRLTVL.